This T cell receptor (beta chain) emerged from a study of T cells in localized non-small cell lung cancer. The protocol was immunoSEQ multiplex PCR, while the TCRdb copy is restricted to in-frame clones and leaves out a portion. The repertoire holds 25,000 to 35,000 clones, with approximately 83% as singletons. With respect to this clone: Its antigen is as yet unknown.

Overall study findings and caveats: T cell clonality was highest in uninvolved adjacent lung, above tumor.

V gave up 3 bases and J gave up 1 base; unmatched junction bases: 5. CDR3 length: 16 residues. Germline V gene lookup returns CDR1 LNHDA and CDR2 SQIVND (reference sequence). The sequences come from peripheral blood mononuclear cells, collected before any cancer treatment. This sequence joins TRBV19 and TRBJ1-5; 8 nucleotides line up with TRBD1. The sequence was obtained from a man between 40 and 69 years old with stage III lung adenocarcinoma. CDR3 sequence: CASSMSRTGSNQPQHF. The CDR3 nucleotides read TGTGCCAGTAGTATGAGTCGGACAGGGAGCAATCAGCCCCAGCATTTT.